This record looks at one T cell receptor (beta chain) sequence and its context. Its specificity is unknown. This sample was included in a study of shared clonotypes between healthy human individuals. Looking at the study overall: Each donor's CD4 naive and CD4 memory cells filled three plates apiece, CD8 naive two, and CD8 memory one.

CD45RO-negative, CCR7-selected cells formed the naive CD8 fraction, which excluded terminally differentiated effector memory CD45RA+ cells. General study results and limits: The study found about 5% of naive CD4 clonotypes shared across a few donors. Generation probability values for non-shared clonotypes were lower than those for clonotypes shared by all four donors.

Produced via immunoSEQ multiplex PCR; TCRdb's table is partial and in-frame only. The sample consists of about 700,000 clones, 92% of them appearing once. V was trimmed by 2 bases and J by 5 bases, leaving 28 bases between them. CDR3 length: 20 residues. CDR1 and CDR2 (germline): SGHVS, FQNEAQ. The sequence derives from a young man in good health. Sequenced sample: naive CD8+ T cells sorted from blood. V usage is TRBV7-8 and J usage is TRBJ2-1; either TRBD1 or TRBD2 may fit D (5 bases each). In DNA form, the CDR3 reads TGTGCCAGCAGCTTACAGCGCAGGTGGACAACCTCGGGGATCAACAATGAGCAGTTCTTC. This translates into CASSLQRRWTTSGINNEQFF.